The present T cell receptor beta chain was sequenced within a study of blood T cells in healthy people across ages. Notes on the study in general: The authors considered diversity estimates from one million T cells to be underestimates. There was no known CMV status for donors, so expanded clonotype changes were possibly confounded. Diversity of TCR beta per million T cells declined in a roughly linear way with age.

A remark on this clonotype: Its target is unknown. One base away lies a much larger clone, so this may be a sequencing read error.

Primers used in a second PCR of roughly 7 to 12 cycles were a sample-barcoded 5' primer and a J-beta primer mix. TCRdb fed the 5' RACE reads into MiXCR, producing one record per CDR3 protein. This sample carries 660,000 or so distinct CDR3 sequences, 58% of them seen once, and the ten largest clones take around 37%. The CDR3 contains 16 residues. Trimming took off 4 bases at V and 6 bases at J, with 18 bases between the two ends. CDR1 and CDR2 (germline): WSHSY, SAAADI. Healthy Russian Caucasian donors spanned ages 6 to 90 years. This chain uses TRBV10-2 with TRBJ1-4; D remains unclear. The receptor was derived from a man between 60 and 75 years old in good health. Sequencing was carried out using blood. CDR3 DNA sequence: TGCGCCAGCAGTGGACCCACAGAGGGCAGCGATGAAAAACTGTTTTTT. Protein sequence: CASSGPTEGSDEKLFF.